This T cell receptor beta chain was recovered during a study of cytomegalovirus exposure and HLA in healthy donors (dated by TCRdb to between 2016 and 2019). At the level of the whole study: According to an earlier analysis of 587 of the donors, some 180 million T cells yielded 117 million unique TCR beta sequences and around 280 Gb of sequence data. The number of typed donors differed by locus: roughly 620-630 for A, B, C, DRB1 and DQB1; 522 for DQA1; around 610 for DPA1; and 450 to 480 for DPB1. To decide whether each TCR beta V gene segment behaved as functional or pseudogenic, an earlier analysis of approximately 600 of the donors relied on high-throughput TCR beta sequencing. To predict cytomegalovirus infection status, the study combined high-throughput TCR immunosequencing, statistical association of individual TCRs with disease status, and machine learning. In a later genetic analysis, genome-wide SNP genotypes for about 55% of the roughly 700 donors were used, and that subset was treated as a discovery cohort. Alongside the repertoire data, information on donor age, sex, ethnicity and CMV serostatus was compiled. Class I and class II HLA loci were covered by the typing at four-digit resolution. The genetic ancestry cluster associated with self-reported Caucasian donors included 80% to 90% of the 398 genotyped donors. Four or five DR-DQ haplotypes were handled as single units for association and clustering because linkage in the cohort was strong. Every discovery cohort repertoire had been produced on one sequencing platform. In the later analysis, no new phenotypic data were used to find candidate immune exposures; instead, reliance was placed on TCR beta sequences and their occurrence across donors. On average, over 200,000 unique TCR beta nucleotide sequences were sequenced per donor among a few hundred genotyped donors of the cohort, with roughly a sixth of those sequences being non-productive. The study was designed to test whether signatures of past pathogen exposure could be identified by cataloging public T cell receptors. Roughly 300 gigabases of sequencing data and around 87 million unique TCR sequences were included in an early release covering 550 to 800 HLA-typed donors. In addition to the first cohort of 666 subjects, a separate validation cohort of around 110 different subjects was used. A later analysis re-examined previously published TCR beta repertoires from more than 650 donors and added high-resolution HLA genotyping to investigate patterns of TCR occurrence. The study used immunosequencing to profile the T cell repertoires of 670 or so subjects and linked those repertoires to cytomegalovirus serostatus. Here is what the overall study found, with its caveats: When HLA alleles, especially DR and DQ, strongly co-occurred, attributing TCR associations to individual alleles was difficult. A further reported finding was that TCR beta sequences accurately predicted the HLA-A and HLA-B alleles for most subjects in the first cohort. This cohort had only TCR beta chains sequenced, and the lack of alpha or paired-chain data limited which features could be detected. The earlier analysis of approximately 540 of the donors excluded 15 to 20 rarely observed V segments, including chromosome 9 orphons, because counts were too low. A cluster of highly shared sequence variants was judged likely to represent a technical artifact of the sequencing pipeline. Some IMGT-functional V segments, including TRBV6-2 and TRBV6-3, could not be distinguished by the 87-base-pair reads and were therefore excluded. Several of the top co-occurrence clusters appeared to be linked to parvovirus B19, influenza, CMV and Epstein-Barr virus, according to a later analysis. Because HLA typing was missing for some donors at each locus, association tests included only the typed subset. In a later genetic analysis, fewer N-insertions in productive TCRs were reported among donors in an Asian-associated ancestry cluster than the approximately 710-donor mean. The study gave a list of about 150 TCR beta chains associated with cytomegalovirus. Linkage disequilibrium might explain the correlated functional status among segregating V segments, but an unknown experimental factor could not be ruled out. Roughly uniform sequencing depth across donors was assumed in presence/absence analyses, although this assumption may not hold. A later analysis found that TCR association rates varied across HLA loci, with DRB1 alleles showing the most associated TCRs and HLA-C alleles the fewest. In vitro tests confirmed that a few of the cytomegalovirus-associated TCR beta chains recognize cytomegalovirus antigens. In an earlier analysis of around 600 of the donors, most TCR beta V segments were observed in productive rearrangements about 90% or about 30% of the time, broadly matching IMGT annotations. In a later genetic analysis, a missense DCLRE1C variant was associated with V-gene and J-gene trimming of TCR beta chains, and the association was replicated in an independent cohort. While some public TCRs were present in many individuals, most TCR sequences turned up only very rarely across donors. Cytomegalovirus status was reported to be diagnosed by the classifier with high specificity and sensitivity in both the original and validation cohorts. A later analysis found that most CMV-associated TCR beta chains appeared HLA-restricted, with HLA associations seemingly driven largely by CMV exposure. CMV serostatus was the only immune exposure information available for the cohort. In a later analysis, HLA-associated TCR beta chains were found to be more clonally expanded and to have lower generation probabilities than equally common non-associated chains. In a later analysis, 15,000 to 20,000 TCR beta sequences were associated with specific HLA alleles at a false discovery rate of 0.05. The authors suggested that the approach could potentially be generalized to other disease states and immunological phenotypes.

The cohort consisted of some 670 healthy bone marrow donors. All cohort members were sampled while nominally healthy, although unrecorded immune exposures were likely present. The donor was CMV seronegative and was included in the group of 352 seronegative cohort members. A peripheral blood sample was provided by each donor, and peripheral blood mononuclear cells were used for TCR beta sequencing. The Qiagen DNeasy Blood Extraction Kit was used to extract genomic DNA from the blood cell samples. From cysteine to phenylalanine, the CDR3 is 13 amino acids long. The CDR3 DNA has 39 bases and is translated from base 1. For CDR1 and CDR2, the germline V gene (reference sequence) lists SEHNR and FQNEAQ. The V end gives up 11 bases and the J end 3 bases, leaving 6 bases in the junction not matched to a gene. About this clone: No antigen is known for it.

Library prep was done by the immunoSEQ multiplex PCR assay. The multiplex PCR relied on a mix of 60 forward primers for TCR Vbeta segments and 13 reverse primers for TCR Jbeta segments. Amplification of the CDR3 region of rearranged TCR beta genes was performed with a multiplex PCR assay on genomic DNA. The Illumina HiSeq System was used to sequence the amplified TCR beta libraries as 87-base-pair reads. In the authors' own workflow: In a later analysis, some 80 million unique TCR beta chains were counted across the 500 to 850 repertoires, and roughly 10 million of these chains were shared by at least two donors. Raw reads were error-corrected and collapsed into unique sequences by a nearest-neighbor algorithm in which closely related sequences were merged to remove PCR and sequencing errors. CDR3 sequences were aligned to IMGT reference sequences to assign V, D and J gene segments. Each retained sequence needed at least a six-nucleotide match to both a V gene segment and a J gene segment. A rearrangement was called productive if the CDR3 had no stop codons and remained in frame with V and J, and every other rearrangement was called non-productive. CDR3 was defined according to IMGT convention as the region running from the second conserved V-encoded cysteine to the conserved J-encoded phenylalanine. In an earlier analysis of around 640 of the donors, sequences lacking an unambiguous match to a single V gene segment were excluded. An earlier analysis of under 750 of the donors called V segments functional above 56.7% productive rearrangements and segregating when the between-donor standard deviation exceeded 5%. A statistical classification framework was developed to diagnose cytomegalovirus status using the catalog of TCR beta chain sequences. In a later analysis, V and J genes were assigned by comparing TCR nucleotide sequences against IMGT/GENE-DB human TR gene sequences. In a later analysis, CDR3 sequences and most-parsimonious VDJ recombination scenarios were assigned using the TCRdist pipeline. A later analysis defined each TCR beta chain by its CDR3 amino acid sequence plus V-gene family, and excluded reads lacking a unique V-gene family. In a later analysis, approximately 590 highly shared, low-generation-probability nucleotide sequences were removed to address suspected cross-contamination and a sequencing artifact. In a later analysis, a clonal expansion index was calculated for each public chain from normalized within-repertoire ranks of inferred template counts. Generation probabilities in a later analysis came from a VDJ recombination model fitted to out-of-frame rearrangements, and those results were checked against IGoR. In a later analysis, hypergeometric tests were used to score TCR-TCR, TCR-HLA and TCR-CMV co-occurrence, with a repertoire-size bias correction applied to TCR pairs. A later analysis estimated false discovery rates by permuting HLA or CMV assignments 20 times. In a later analysis, co-occurring TCRs were grouped using DBSCAN, with TCRdist sequence similarity added in when clustering inside HLA-allele-positive subsets. Repertoires with fewer than 30,000 or more than 120,000 public chains, plus five repertoires with anomalous nucleotide sharing, were excluded from co-occurrence clustering. As stored in TCRdb, this immuneACCESS dataset retains in-frame rearrangements with V and J assigned. A fraction of the clones does not appear; measured against another copy, unresolved V genes explain less than half of the discrepancy, and the remainder lacks a known reason. V and J calls and clone size are as listed in that table; D and trimming were resolved from the DNA. Per the sample table, the count is 150,000 to 250,000 clones. Clones ranked in the top ten supply roughly 0.74% of the sample.

This clonotype originated in a boy younger than 18 in good health and CMV-seronegative. Sequenced material: PBMCs. This chain is built from TRBV7-9 and TRBJ1-4; 7 junctional bases match TRBD1. The bases are TGTGCCCAAGGGGACAGTTCTAATGAAAAACTGTTTTTT. Its coded protein is CAQGDSSNEKLFF.